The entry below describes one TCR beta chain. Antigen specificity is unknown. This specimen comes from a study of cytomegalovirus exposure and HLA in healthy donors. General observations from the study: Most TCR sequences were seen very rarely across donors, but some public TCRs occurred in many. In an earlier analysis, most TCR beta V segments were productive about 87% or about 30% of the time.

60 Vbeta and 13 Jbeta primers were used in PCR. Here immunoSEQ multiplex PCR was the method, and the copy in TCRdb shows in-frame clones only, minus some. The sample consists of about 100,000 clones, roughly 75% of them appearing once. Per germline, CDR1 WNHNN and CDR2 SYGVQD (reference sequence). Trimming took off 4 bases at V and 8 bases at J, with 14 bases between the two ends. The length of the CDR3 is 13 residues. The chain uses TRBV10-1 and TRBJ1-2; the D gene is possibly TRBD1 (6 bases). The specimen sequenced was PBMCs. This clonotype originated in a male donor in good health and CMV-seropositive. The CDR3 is CASSASPGEGYTF. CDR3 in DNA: TGCGCCAGCAGTGCGTCCCCAGGGGAAGGCTACACCTTC.